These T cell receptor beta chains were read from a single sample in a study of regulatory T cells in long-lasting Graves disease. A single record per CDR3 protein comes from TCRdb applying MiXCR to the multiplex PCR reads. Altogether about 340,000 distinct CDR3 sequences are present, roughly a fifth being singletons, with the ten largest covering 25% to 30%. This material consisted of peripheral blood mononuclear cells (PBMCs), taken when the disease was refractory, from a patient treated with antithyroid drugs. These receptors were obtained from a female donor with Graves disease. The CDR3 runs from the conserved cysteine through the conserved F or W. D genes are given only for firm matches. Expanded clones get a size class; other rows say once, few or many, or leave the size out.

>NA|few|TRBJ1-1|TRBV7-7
CASSLERGGEAFF
TGTGCTAGCAGCTTAGAACGGGGGGGTGAAGCTTTCTTT
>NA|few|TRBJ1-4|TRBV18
CASSPIQGSEKLFF
TGTGCCAGCTCACCGATACAGGGTTCTGAAAAACTGTTTTTT
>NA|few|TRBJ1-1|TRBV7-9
CASSFRDSMNTEAFF
TGTGCCAGCAGCTTTCGAGACAGCATGAACACTGAAGCTTTCTTT
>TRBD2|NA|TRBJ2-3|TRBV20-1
CSASSPFGLAGFHSTDTQYF
TGCAGTGCTAGTTCACCCTTTGGGCTAGCGGGCTTCCATAGCACAGATACGCAGTATTTT
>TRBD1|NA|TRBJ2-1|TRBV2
CASSGQGARNEQFF
TGTGCCAGCAGTGGACAGGGGGCGCGGAATGAGCAGTTCTTC
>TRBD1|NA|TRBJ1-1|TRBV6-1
CAIRQGYMNTEAFF
TGTGCCATCAGACAGGGGTACATGAACACTGAAGCTTTCTTT
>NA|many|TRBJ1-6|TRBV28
CASSLSWNSPLHF
TGTGCCAGCAGCTTATCCTGGAATTCACCCCTCCACTTT
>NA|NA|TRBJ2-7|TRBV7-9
CASSPPGWGGAYEQYF
TGTGCCAGCAGCCCCCCGGGGTGGGGCGGGGCCTACGAGCAGTACTTC
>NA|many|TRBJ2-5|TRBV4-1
CASSQPTWGETQYF
TGCGCCAGCAGCCAACCGACCTGGGGGGAGACCCAGTACTTC
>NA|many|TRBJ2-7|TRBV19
CASSIAGLPSYEQYF
TGTGCCAGTAGTATAGCCGGCCTCCCTTCCTACGAGCAGTACTTC
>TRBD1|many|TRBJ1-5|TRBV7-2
CASSLVWDRLSNQPQHF
TGTGCCAGCAGCTTAGTTTGGGACAGGCTTAGCAATCAGCCCCAGCATTTT
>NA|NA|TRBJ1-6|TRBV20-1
CSASYSDNSPLHF
TGCAGTGCTAGTTACTCGGATAATTCACCCCTCCACTTT
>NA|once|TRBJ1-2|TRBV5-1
CASSLTETYYGYTF
TGCGCCAGCAGCCTAACAGAGACGTACTATGGCTACACCTTC
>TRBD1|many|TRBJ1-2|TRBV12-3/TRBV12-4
CASSSLGQGLGYTF
TGTGCCAGCAGTTCACTGGGACAGGGTTTGGGCTACACCTTC
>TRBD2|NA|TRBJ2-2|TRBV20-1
CSARANGGAGGGELFF
TGCAGTGCTAGAGCAAACGGGGGGGCTGGTGGCGGGGAGCTGTTTTTT
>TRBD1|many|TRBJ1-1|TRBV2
CASSRQGEGTEAFF
TGTGCCAGCAGTCGACAGGGGGAGGGCACTGAAGCTTTCTTT